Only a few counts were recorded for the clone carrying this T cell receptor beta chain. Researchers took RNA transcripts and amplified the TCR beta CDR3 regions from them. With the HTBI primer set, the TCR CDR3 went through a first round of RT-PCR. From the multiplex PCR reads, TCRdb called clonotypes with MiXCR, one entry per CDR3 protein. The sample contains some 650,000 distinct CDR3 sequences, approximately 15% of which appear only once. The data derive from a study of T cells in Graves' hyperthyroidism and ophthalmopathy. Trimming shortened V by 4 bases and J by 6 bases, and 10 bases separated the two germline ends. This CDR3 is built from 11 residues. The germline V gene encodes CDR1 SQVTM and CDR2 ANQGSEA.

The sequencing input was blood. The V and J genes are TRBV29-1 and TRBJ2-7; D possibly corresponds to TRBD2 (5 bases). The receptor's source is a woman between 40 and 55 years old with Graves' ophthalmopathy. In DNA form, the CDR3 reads TGCAGCGTTGGAGGGAGAACCGAGCAGTACTTC. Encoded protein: CSVGGRTEQYF.